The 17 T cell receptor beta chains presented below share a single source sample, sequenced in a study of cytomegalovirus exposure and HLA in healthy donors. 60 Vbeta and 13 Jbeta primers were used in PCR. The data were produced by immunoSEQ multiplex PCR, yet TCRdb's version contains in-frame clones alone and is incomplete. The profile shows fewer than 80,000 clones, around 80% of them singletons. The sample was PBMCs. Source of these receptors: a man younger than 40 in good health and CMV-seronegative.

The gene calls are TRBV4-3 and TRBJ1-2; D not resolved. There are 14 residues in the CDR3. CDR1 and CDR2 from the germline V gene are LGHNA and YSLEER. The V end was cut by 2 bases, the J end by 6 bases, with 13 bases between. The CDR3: CASSQLSNRDGYTF. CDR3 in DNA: TGCGCCAGCAGCCAACTCTCAAACAGAGATGGCTACACCTTC.

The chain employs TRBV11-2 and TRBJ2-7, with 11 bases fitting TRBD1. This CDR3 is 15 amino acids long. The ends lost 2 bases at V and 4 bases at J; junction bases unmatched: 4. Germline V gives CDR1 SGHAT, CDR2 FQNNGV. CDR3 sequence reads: CASSLIWDRGYEQYF. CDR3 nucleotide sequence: TGTGCCAGCAGCTTAATTTGGGACAGGGGGTACGAGCAGTACTTC.

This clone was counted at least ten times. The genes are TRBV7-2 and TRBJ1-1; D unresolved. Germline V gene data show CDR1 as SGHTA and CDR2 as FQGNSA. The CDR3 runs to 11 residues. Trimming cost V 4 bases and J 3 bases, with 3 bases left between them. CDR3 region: CASSSYTEAFF. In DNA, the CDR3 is TGTGCCAGCAGCTCCTACACTGAAGCTTTCTTT.

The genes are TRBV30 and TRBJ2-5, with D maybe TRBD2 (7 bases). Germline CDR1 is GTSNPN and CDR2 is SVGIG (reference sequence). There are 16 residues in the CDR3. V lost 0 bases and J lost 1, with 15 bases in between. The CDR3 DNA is TGTGCCTGGAGTGTACTCTGGCGGGGGCCCCAAGAGACCCAGTACTTC. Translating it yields CAWSVLWRGPQETQYF.

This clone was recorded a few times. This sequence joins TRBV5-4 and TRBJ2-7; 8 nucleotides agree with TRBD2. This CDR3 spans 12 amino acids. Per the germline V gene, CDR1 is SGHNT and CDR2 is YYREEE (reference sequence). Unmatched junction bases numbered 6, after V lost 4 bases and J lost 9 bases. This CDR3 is CASSPPSGRQYF. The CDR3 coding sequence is TGTGCCAGCAGCCCCCCGAGCGGGAGGCAGTACTTC. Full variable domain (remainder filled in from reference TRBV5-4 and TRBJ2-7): ETGVTQSPTHLIKTRGQQVTLRCSSQSGHNTVSWYQQALGQGPQFIFQYYREEENGRGNFPPRFSGLQFPNYSSELNVNALELDDSALYLCASSPPSGRQYFGPGTRLTVT.

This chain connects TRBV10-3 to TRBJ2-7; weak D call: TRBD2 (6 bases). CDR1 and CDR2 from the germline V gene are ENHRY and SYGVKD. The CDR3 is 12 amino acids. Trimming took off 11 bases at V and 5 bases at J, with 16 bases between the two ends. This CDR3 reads CASAGPGDEQYF. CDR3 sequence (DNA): TGTGCCTCAGCCGGGCCGGGGGACGAGCAGTACTTC.

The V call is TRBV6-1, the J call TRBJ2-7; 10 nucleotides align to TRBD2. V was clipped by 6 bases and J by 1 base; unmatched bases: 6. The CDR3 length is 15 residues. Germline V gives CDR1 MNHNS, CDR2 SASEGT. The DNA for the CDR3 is TGTGCCAGCAGATGGTCTAGCGGGAGTTCCTACGAGCAGTACTTC. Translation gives CASRWSSGSSYEQYF.

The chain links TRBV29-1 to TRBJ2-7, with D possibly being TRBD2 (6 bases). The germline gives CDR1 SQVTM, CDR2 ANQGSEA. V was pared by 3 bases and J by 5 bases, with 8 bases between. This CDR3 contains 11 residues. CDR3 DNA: TGCAGCGTTGACGCTAGCGACGAGCAGTACTTC. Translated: CSVDASDEQYF.

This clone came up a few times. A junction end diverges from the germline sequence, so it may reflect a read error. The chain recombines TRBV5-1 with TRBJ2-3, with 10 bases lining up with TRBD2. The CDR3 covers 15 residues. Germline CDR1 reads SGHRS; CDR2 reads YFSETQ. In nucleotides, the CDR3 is TGCCCCAGCAGCTTAGAACCTAGCGGGAGTAATACGCAGTATTTT. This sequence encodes CPSSLEPSGSNTQYF. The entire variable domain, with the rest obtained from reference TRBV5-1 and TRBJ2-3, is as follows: KAGVTQTPRYLIKTRGQQVTLSCSPISGHRSVSWYQQTPGQGLQFLFEYFSETQRNKGNFPGRFSGRQFSNSRSEMNVSTLELGDSALYLCPSSLEPSGSNTQYFGPGTRLTVL.

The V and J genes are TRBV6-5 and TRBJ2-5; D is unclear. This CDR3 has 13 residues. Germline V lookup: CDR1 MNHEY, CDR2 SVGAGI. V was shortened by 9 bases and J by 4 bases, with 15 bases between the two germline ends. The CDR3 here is CASPTVFGETQYF. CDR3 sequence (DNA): TGTGCCAGTCCCACGGTGTTTGGAGAGACCCAGTACTTC.

CDR3 nucleotide sequence: TGTGCCAGCAGTTTGGGGGGGGGAGGTATGAACACTGAAGCTTTCTTT. The encoded protein is CASSLGGGGMNTEAFF. This chain connects TRBV28 to TRBJ1-1, with D maybe TRBD1 (5 bases). Trimming removed 3 bases at V and 0 bases at J, with 14 bases between. Germline loops: CDR1 MDHEN, CDR2 SYDVKM. The CDR3 consists of 16 residues.

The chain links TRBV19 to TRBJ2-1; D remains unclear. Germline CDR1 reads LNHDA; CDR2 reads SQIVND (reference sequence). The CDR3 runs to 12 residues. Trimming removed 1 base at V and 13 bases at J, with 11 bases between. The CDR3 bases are TGTGCCAGTAGTATAGCTCGTAACAGTCAGTTCTTC. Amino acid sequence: CASSIARNSQFF.

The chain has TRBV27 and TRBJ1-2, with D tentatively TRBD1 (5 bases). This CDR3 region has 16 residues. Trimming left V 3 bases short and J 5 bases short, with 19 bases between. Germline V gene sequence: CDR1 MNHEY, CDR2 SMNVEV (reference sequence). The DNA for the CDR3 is TGTGCCAGCAGTTTCGTCGAATTAGGGGCTCCGTATGGCTACACCTTC. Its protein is CASSFVELGAPYGYTF.

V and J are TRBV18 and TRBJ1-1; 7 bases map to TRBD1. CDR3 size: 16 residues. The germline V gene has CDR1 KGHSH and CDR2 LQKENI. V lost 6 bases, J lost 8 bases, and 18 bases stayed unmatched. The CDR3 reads CASSDQSGGTAGEAFF. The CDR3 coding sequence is TGTGCCAGCTCCGACCAGTCAGGGGGTACGGCGGGCGAAGCTTTCTTT.

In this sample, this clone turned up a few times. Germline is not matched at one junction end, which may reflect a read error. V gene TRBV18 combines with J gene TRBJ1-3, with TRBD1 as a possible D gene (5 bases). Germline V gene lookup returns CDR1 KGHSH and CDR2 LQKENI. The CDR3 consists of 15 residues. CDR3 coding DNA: TGTTCCAGCTCACCCGGGACTAGCTCTGGAAACACCATATATTTT. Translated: CSSSPGTSSGNTIYF.

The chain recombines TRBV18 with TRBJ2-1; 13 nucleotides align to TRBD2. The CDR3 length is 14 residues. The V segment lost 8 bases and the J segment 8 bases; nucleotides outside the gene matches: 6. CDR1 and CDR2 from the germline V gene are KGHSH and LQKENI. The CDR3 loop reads CASTLGLAGHEQFF. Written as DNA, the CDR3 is TGTGCCAGCACGTTGGGACTAGCGGGGCATGAGCAGTTCTTC.

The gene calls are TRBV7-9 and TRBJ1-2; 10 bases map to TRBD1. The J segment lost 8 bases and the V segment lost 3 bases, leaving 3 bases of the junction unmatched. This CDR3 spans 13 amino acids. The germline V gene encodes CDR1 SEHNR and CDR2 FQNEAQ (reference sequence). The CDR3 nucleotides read TGTGCCAGCAGCTTTGGACAGGGGGAAGGCTACACCTTC. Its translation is CASSFGQGEGYTF.